These T cell receptor beta chains were read from a single sample in a study of cytomegalovirus exposure and HLA in healthy donors. Assay: immunoSEQ multiplex PCR; the TCRdb copy retains only in-frame clones and omits some. This sample's table has 63,000 or so clones. The sequenced material came from PBMCs. The receptors stem from a boy between 10 and 17 years old in good health and CMV-seronegative. Both conserved end residues are part of each CDR3. The D gene is left open where the match is weak.

j_call	d_call	v_call	cdr3_nt	cdr3_aa
TRBJ2-7	NA	TRBV7-2	TGTGCCAGCAGCTCCCGTTTCCACGAGCAGTACTTC	CASSSRFHEQYF
TRBJ2-3	TRBD2	TRBV7-9	TGTGCCAGCAGCCTGCGGACTAGCGGGAGGGCCCCCCGCACAGATACGCAGTATTTT	CASSLRTSGRAPRTDTQYF
TRBJ1-1	NA	TRBV7-6	TGTGCCAGCAGCTTCGAGGCCGTGAACACTGAAGCTTTCTTT	CASSFEAVNTEAFF
TRBJ1-2	NA	TRBV6-6	TGTGCCAGCAGTTCGGGGGGCCTCCCCTATGGCTACACCTTC	CASSSGGLPYGYTF
TRBJ1-2	NA	TRBV9	TGTGCCAGCAGCTCCCGGGGTGAGGATTATGGCTACACCTTC	CASSSRGEDYGYTF
TRBJ1-6	TRBD1	TRBV6-5	TGTGCCAGCAGTTTCCGGACAGGGGGCCACGATTCGCCCCTCCACTTT	CASSFRTGGHDSPLHF
TRBJ2-2	NA	TRBV5-1	TGCGCCAGCAGCTTTTACAGGGACGACGGGGAGCTGTTTTTT	CASSFYRDDGELFF
TRBJ1-3	TRBD1	TRBV14	TGTGCCAGCAGCCCCAGGACAGGGTCTGGAAACACCATATATTTT	CASSPRTGSGNTIYF
TRBJ2-7	NA	TRBV19	TGTGCCAGTAGTAGCGTTAGCGACCTCTCCTACGAGCAGTACTTC	CASSSVSDLSYEQYF
TRBJ2-2	NA	TRBV6-1	TGTGCCAGCACGCTAGTCGCCGGGGAGCTGTTTTTT	CASTLVAGELFF
TRBJ1-1	NA	TRBV6-5	TGTGCCAACAGTTACTCGCAGGGGGAAGCTTTCTTT	CANSYSQGEAFF
TRBJ2-5	TRBD2	TRBV11-1	TGTGCCAGCAGCAAACCGGGACTAGCTTTTGAAGAGACCCAGTACTTC	CASSKPGLAFEETQYF
TRBJ2-1	TRBD2	TRBV4-2	TGTGCCAGCAGCCAAGATTTAGGCGGGAGCTCCTACAATGAGCAGTTCTTC	CASSQDLGGSSYNEQFF
TRBJ2-7	TRBD1	TRBV5-6	TGTGCCAGCAATTTAAGGGGGCGCGAGCAGTACTTC	CASNLRGREQYF
TRBJ1-5	NA	TRBV7-9	TGTGCCAGCAGCAAGCCCAATCAGCCCCAGCATTTT	CASSKPNQPQHF
TRBJ2-5	TRBD2	TRBV13	TGTGCCAGCAGCTCTCGACTAGCGGCAGAGACCCAGTACTTC	CASSSRLAAETQYF
TRBJ2-7	NA	TRBV29-1	TGCAGCGTTGTTCATGGACAGAGTGCGGGCGAGCAGTACTTC	CSVVHGQSAGEQYF
TRBJ2-7	TRBD1	TRBV11-2	TGTGCCAGCAGCTTATCCTCGGACAGGGTCTACGAGCAGTACTTC	CASSLSSDRVYEQYF
TRBJ2-1	NA	TRBV7-3	TGTGCCAGCAGCTCCCCCCCGGGGGCGGGAGTTGAGCAGTTCTTC	CASSSPPGAGVEQFF
TRBJ1-1	TRBD1	TRBV19	TGTGCCAGTAGTTGGACAGGGTCGAACACTGAAGCTTTCTTT	CASSWTGSNTEAFF
TRBJ1-4	TRBD1	TRBV5-1	TGCGCCAGCAGCTTACCGGGACAGGGTAATGAAAAACTGTTTTTT	CASSLPGQGNEKLFF
TRBJ1-1	NA	TRBV19	TGTGCCAGTAGTCCCTCCGGTGATAACACTGAAGCTTTCTTT	CASSPSGDNTEAFF
TRBJ2-7	NA	TRBV7-2	TGTGCCAGCAGCGACCCCGGGAGCACTTCACTTTCCTACGAGCAGTATTTC	CASSDPGSTSLSYEQYF
TRBJ2-7	TRBD1	TRBV27	TGTGCCAGCAGTTTTAGAGGGACAGGGGTGCTGCTACGCTACGAGCAGTACTTC	CASSFRGTGVLLRYEQYF